This is a list of T cell receptor beta chains from one sample in a study of blood T cell repertoires in COVID-19. The table came from immunoSEQ multiplex PCR; TCRdb's copy has only in-frame clones and leaves some out. Of approximately 390,000 clones in the sample, 90% were seen once. The sequenced material came from peripheral blood. All receptors come from a man younger than 35 with active or convalescent COVID-19. Both conserved end residues are part of each CDR3. D genes are given only for firm matches. Expanded clones are given a class, and other clones once, few, many or no size at all.

abundance	j_gene	v_gene	d_gene	CDR3nt	CDR3aa
-	TRBJ2-2	TRBV4-2	-	TGTGCCAGCAGCCAAGATAATTCCGGGGAGCTGTTTTTT	CASSQDNSGELFF
-	TRBJ2-7	TRBV7-6	-	TGTGCCAGCAGCTTAGCCGACGGGAGTTACGAGCAGTACTTC	CASSLADGSYEQYF
-	TRBJ2-2	TRBV6-2/TRBV6-3	TRBD1	TGTGCCAGCAGTCGACAGGGGGTTAGGGAGCTGTTTTTT	CASSRQGVRELFF
-	TRBJ1-1	TRBV7-2	-	TGTGCCAGCGTCCGCAGGGAGAACACTGAAGCTTTCTTT	CASVRRENTEAFF
-	TRBJ1-4	TRBV6-5	-	TGTGCCAGCACAGGGGCAGGGTTTAATGAAAAACTGTTTTTT	CASTGAGFNEKLFF
-	TRBJ1-1	TRBV19	TRBD1	TGTGCCAGTAGTAGTGGGACAGGGGCCACTGAAGCTTTCTTT	CASSSGTGATEAFF
-	TRBJ2-1	TRBV12-3/TRBV12-4	-	TGTGCCAGCAGTTTCGCAGGTGAAAATGAGCAGTTCTTC	CASSFAGENEQFF
-	TRBJ2-3	TRBV24-1	-	TGTGCCACCAGTGATTTAACCGGGAACACAGATACGCAGTATTTT	CATSDLTGNTDTQYF
-	TRBJ2-1	TRBV11-1	-	TGTGCCAGCAGCTCGGGACTCCACAGCTCCTACAATGAGCAGTTCTTC	CASSSGLHSSYNEQFF
-	TRBJ1-3	TRBV19	-	TGTGCCAGTAGTATTCAGAGGAGGCAGGCGAGCTCTGGAAACACCATATATTTT	CASSIQRRQASSGNTIYF
-	TRBJ2-7	TRBV25-1	TRBD1	TGTGCCAGCCACCTAGGACAGGGGTACGAGCAGTACTTC	CASHLGQGYEQYF
-	TRBJ2-2	TRBV19	-	TGTGCCAGTAGTATAATTAAAACATCCGGGGAGCTGTTTTTT	CASSIIKTSGELFF
-	TRBJ1-2	TRBV27	-	TGTGCCAGCAGTTGGGGGGGGCTAGCTAACTATGGCTACACCTTC	CASSWGGLANYGYTF
-	TRBJ2-7	TRBV5-1	-	TGCGCCAGCAGCTTGGTCGGCTACGAGCAGTACTTC	CASSLVGYEQYF
-	TRBJ2-3	TRBV11-2	TRBD2	TGTGCCAGCAGCTCACCAGCGGGAGACTTCACAGATACGCAGTATTTT	CASSSPAGDFTDTQYF
-	TRBJ2-1	TRBV9	-	TGTGCCAGCAGCGTTAGGGGTAGTTTTGAGTTCTTC	CASSVRGSFEFF
-	TRBJ2-5	TRBV15	-	TGTGCCACCAGCAGAGAGCCGGCAGGGCTTAGAGAGACCCAGTACTTC	CATSREPAGLRETQYF
-	TRBJ1-1	TRBV9	-	TGTGCCAGCAGCGCCACAGGAGAAACTGAAGCTTTCTTT	CASSATGETEAFF
-	TRBJ1-2	TRBV29-1	TRBD1	TGCAGCGTGGACAGGGGGGCCTATGGCTACACCTTC	CSVDRGAYGYTF
-	TRBJ1-6	TRBV3-1/TRBV3-2	-	TGTGCCAGCAGCCAGGACAGAGGAAGCTCCTATAATTCACCCCTCCACTTT	CASSQDRGSSYNSPLHF
-	TRBJ1-1	TRBV6-2/TRBV6-3	-	TGTGCCAGCAGTTATGGCTGGAACACTGAAGCTTTCTTT	CASSYGWNTEAFF
-	TRBJ1-5	TRBV5-1	-	TGCGCCAGCAGCCCAGAGGCAGGGTTCCAGCCCCAGCATTTT	CASSPEAGFQPQHF
-	TRBJ1-5	TRBV28	-	TGTGCCAGCAGTTTCCTGGCAGGCAATCAGCCCCAGCATTTT	CASSFLAGNQPQHF
-	TRBJ2-3	TRBV6-1	TRBD1	TGTGCCAGCAGTGCAGGGGGCCACCCCTCCTTCACAGATACGCAGTATTTT	CASSAGGHPSFTDTQYF
-	TRBJ1-5	TRBV4-2	-	TGTGCCAGCAGCCAACTGGCAGGCGGGAGGGAGCCCCAGCATTTT	CASSQLAGGREPQHF
-	TRBJ2-3	TRBV9	-	TGTGCCAGCAGCACTCGTAGAGAAGGTCGGGGTGGACCCACAGATACGCAGTATTTT	CASSTRREGRGGPTDTQYF
-	TRBJ2-3	TRBV9	-	TGTGCCAGCAGCGTAGAGGACATTAGCACAGATACGCAGTATTTT	CASSVEDISTDTQYF
-	TRBJ1-1	TRBV19	-	TGTGCCAGTAGTATGGAGGGGAGGGGTGTGAACACTGAAGCTTTCTTT	CASSMEGRGVNTEAFF
-	TRBJ1-1	TRBV14	-	TGTGCCAGCAGCCTGCAGGGTATGAACACTGAAGCTTTCTTT	CASSLQGMNTEAFF
-	TRBJ2-3	TRBV28	-	TGTGCCAGCAGTCGTGACTCGGCACCAGATACGCAGTATTTT	CASSRDSAPDTQYF
-	TRBJ2-2	TRBV7-2	TRBD2	TGTGCCAGCAGCGATCGAGGGACTAGCACCGGGGAGCTGTTTTTT	CASSDRGTSTGELFF
-	TRBJ1-4	TRBV15	-	TGTGCCACCAGCAGAGATCCCGGGGGGAATGAAAAACTGTTTTTT	CATSRDPGGNEKLFF
-	TRBJ2-6	TRBV20-1	-	TGCAGTGCTATTGACAGTACTGGGGCCAACGTCCTGACTTTC	CSAIDSTGANVLTF
-	TRBJ2-3	TRBV7-2	TRBD2	TGTGCCAGCAGCCTATGGACTAGCGCTAGCACAGATACGCAGTATTTT	CASSLWTSASTDTQYF
-	TRBJ1-5	TRBV18	-	TGTGCCAGCTCACCCGAGGGTCTCAATCAGCCCCAGCATTTT	CASSPEGLNQPQHF
few	TRBJ2-1	TRBV20-1	-	TGCAGTGCTGGCCCCTTCAATGAGCAGTTCTTC	CSAGPFNEQFF
-	TRBJ2-7	TRBV18	-	TGTGCCAGCTCGAACGACAGGGGAGGGTACGAGCAGTACTTC	CASSNDRGGYEQYF
-	TRBJ2-1	TRBV7-7	TRBD2	TGTGCTAGCAGCTTATACGATGGTAGCGGGATAGGTGTGGACAATGAGCAGTTCTTC	CASSLYDGSGIGVDNEQFF
-	TRBJ1-6	TRBV27	-	TGTGCCAGCAGCCACGGAAGGGAGAATTCACCCCTCCACTTT	CASSHGRENSPLHF
-	TRBJ1-1	TRBV5-1	-	TGCGCCAGCAGCTTGCTGGCAGGGAGGGACACTGAAGCTTTCTTT	CASSLLAGRDTEAFF
-	TRBJ2-5	TRBV5-1	-	TGCGCCAGCAGTGTCTCGGGGAAGGAGACCCAGTACTTC	CASSVSGKETQYF
-	TRBJ2-7	TRBV11-2	TRBD1	TGTGCCAGCAGCCGACAGGGTGGGGAAGTTAACTATGACGAGCAGTACTTC	CASSRQGGEVNYDEQYF
-	TRBJ2-2	TRBV16	-	TGTGCCAGCAGCCCGCGGACCCGGACAAGGTTATGGGGCACCGGGGAGCTGTTTTTT	CASSPRTRTRLWGTGELFF
-	TRBJ1-5	TRBV5-1	-	TGCGCCAGCAGCTTTTCGTGGGGCCAGCCCCAGCATTTT	CASSFSWGQPQHF
-	TRBJ2-1	TRBV27	TRBD2	TGTGCCAGCAGTGCGAGCGGGACCTACAATGAGCAGTTCTTC	CASSASGTYNEQFF
-	TRBJ2-5	TRBV3-1/TRBV3-2	-	TGTGCCAGCAGCCCATACGTGGAGCCCCAGTACTTC	CASSPYVEPQYF
once	TRBJ1-4	TRBV7-8	-	TGTGCCAGCAGCCGAGATGCAGGGCGTAATGAAAAACTGTTTTTT	CASSRDAGRNEKLFF
-	TRBJ1-1	TRBV18	TRBD1	TGTGCCAGCTCACTGGGGACAGGGGGCCTAGGGACTGAAGCTTTCTTT	CASSLGTGGLGTEAFF
-	TRBJ2-7	TRBV18	TRBD2	TGTGCCAGCTCACCACCCCCCCGGCTTAGCGGGAGTTCCCACGAGCAGTACTTC	CASSPPPRLSGSSHEQYF
-	TRBJ2-3	TRBV14	TRBD1	TGTGCCAGCAGCTCACAGGGGTTCACAGATACGCAGTATTTT	CASSSQGFTDTQYF
-	TRBJ1-3	TRBV7-2	-	TGTGCCAGCAGCCCTCACCCCGGGGGGCTCCGCTCTGGAAACACCATATATTTT	CASSPHPGGLRSGNTIYF
-	TRBJ2-7	TRBV11-3	-	TGTGCCAGCAGCCAGGGTTATGGATCACCAACCTACGAGCAGTACTTC	CASSQGYGSPTYEQYF